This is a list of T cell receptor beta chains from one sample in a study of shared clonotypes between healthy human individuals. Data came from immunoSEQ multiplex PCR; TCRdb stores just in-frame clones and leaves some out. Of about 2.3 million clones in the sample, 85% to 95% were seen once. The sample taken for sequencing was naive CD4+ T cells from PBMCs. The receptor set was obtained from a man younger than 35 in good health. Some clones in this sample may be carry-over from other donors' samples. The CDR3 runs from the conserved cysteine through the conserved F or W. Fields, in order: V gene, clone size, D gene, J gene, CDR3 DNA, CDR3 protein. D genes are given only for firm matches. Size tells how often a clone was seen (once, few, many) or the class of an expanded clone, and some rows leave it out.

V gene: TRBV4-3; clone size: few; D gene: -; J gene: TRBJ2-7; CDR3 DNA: TGCGCCAGCAGCCAAGAGCCGACCTGGGGCGAGCAGTACTTC; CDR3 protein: CASSQEPTWGEQYF
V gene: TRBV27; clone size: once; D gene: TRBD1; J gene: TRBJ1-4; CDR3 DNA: TGTGCCAGCAGGGGACAGGGGACCTTAGAAAAACTGTTTTTT; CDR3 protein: CASRGQGTLEKLFF
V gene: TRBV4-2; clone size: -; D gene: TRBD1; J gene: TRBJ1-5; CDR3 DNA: TGTGCCAGCAGCCAAGTGAGGGGACAGTTGCAGCCCCAGCATTTT; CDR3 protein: CASSQVRGQLQPQHF
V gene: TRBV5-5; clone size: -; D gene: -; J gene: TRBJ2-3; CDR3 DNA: TGTGCCAGCAGCTTGGATGCTTTCACAGATACGCAGTATTTT; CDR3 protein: CASSLDAFTDTQYF
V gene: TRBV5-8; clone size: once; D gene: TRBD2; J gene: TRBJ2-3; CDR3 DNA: TGTGCCAGCAGGGGACTAGCGGGACCTAGCACAGATACGCAGTATTTT; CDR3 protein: CASRGLAGPSTDTQYF
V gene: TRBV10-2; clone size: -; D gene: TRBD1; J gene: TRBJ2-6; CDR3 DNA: TGCGCCAGCAGAGCCGGGACAGGAGTTTTCTCTGGGGCCAACGTCCTGACTTTC; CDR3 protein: CASRAGTGVFSGANVLTF
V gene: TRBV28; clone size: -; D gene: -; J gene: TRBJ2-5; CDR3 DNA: TGTGCCAGCAGAAAGGGGGGGGAGGAGACCCAGTACTTC; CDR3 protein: CASRKGGEETQYF
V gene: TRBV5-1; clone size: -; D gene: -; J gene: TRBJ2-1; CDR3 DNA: TGCGCCAGCAGCCGGGGAGTGGATAGCGGACGGGGTGAGCAGTTCTTC; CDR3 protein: CASSRGVDSGRGEQFF
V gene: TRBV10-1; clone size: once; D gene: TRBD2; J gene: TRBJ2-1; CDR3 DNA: TGCGCCACCGGGACGGCGGGAGCGTCAAACAATGAGCAGTTCTTC; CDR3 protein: CATGTAGASNNEQFF
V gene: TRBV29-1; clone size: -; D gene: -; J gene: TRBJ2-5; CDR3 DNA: TGCAGCGTTGACACCATCTGGGAACGGGAGACCCAGTACTTC; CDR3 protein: CSVDTIWERETQYF
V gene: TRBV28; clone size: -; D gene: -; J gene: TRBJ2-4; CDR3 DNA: TGTGCCAGCAGTTTTGGTGGGACAAGGGACATTCAGTACTTC; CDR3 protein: CASSFGGTRDIQYF
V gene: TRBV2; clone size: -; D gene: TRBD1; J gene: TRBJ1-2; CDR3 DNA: TGTGCCAGCAGTGCTGACAGGGATTTAAGTGGCTACACCTTC; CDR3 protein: CASSADRDLSGYTF
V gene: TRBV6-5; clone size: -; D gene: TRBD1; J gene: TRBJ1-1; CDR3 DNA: TGTGCCAGCAGAACAGGGGCCTTAGAAGCTTTCTTT; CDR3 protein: CASRTGALEAFF
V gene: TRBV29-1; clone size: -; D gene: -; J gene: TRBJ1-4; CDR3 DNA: TGCAGCGTTGAAGATGGGCAGGGGAATGAAAAACTGTTTTTT; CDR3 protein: CSVEDGQGNEKLFF
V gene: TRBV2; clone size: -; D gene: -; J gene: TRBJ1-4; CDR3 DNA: TGTGCCAGCAGAGTATGGACAGAAAATGAAAAACTGTTTTTT; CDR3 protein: CASRVWTENEKLFF
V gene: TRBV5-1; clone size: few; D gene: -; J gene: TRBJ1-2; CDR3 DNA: TGCGCCAGCAGCCCCCAATGGAACTATGGCTACACCTTC; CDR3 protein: CASSPQWNYGYTF
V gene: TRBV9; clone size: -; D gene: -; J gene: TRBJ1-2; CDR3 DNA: TGTGCCAGCAGTCCTCGTCAGGTAACGGATGGCTACACCTTC; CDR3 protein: CASSPRQVTDGYTF
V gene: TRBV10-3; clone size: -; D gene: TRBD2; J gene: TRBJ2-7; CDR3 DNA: TGTGCCATCAGTGATTTGTCTAGCGGGACCCTCGAGCAGTACTTC; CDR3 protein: CAISDLSSGTLEQYF
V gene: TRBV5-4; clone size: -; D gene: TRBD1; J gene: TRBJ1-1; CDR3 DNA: TGTGCCAGCAGCGCCCCGGGACAGGGCCTCACTGAAGCTTTCTTT; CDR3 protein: CASSAPGQGLTEAFF
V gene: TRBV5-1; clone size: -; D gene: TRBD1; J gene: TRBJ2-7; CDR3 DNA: TGCGCCAGCAGCTCCGGGACAGGAGTCACCTACGAGCAGTACTTC; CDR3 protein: CASSSGTGVTYEQYF
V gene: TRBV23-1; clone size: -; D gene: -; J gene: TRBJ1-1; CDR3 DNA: TGCGCCAGCAGTCAAGACTCCCGGGTCCTAGCTTTCTTT; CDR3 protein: CASSQDSRVLAFF
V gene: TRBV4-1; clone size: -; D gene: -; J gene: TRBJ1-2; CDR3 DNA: TGCGCCAGCAGCCAAGGTCCCACTTTTGCCAGTGGCTACACCTTC; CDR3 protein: CASSQGPTFASGYTF
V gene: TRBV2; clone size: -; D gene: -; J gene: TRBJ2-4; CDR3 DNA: TGTGCCAGTTTACTCACAGACAAAAACATTCAGTACTTC; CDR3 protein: CASLLTDKNIQYF
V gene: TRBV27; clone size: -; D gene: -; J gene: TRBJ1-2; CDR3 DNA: TGTGCCAGCAGTAAAGCGCCAGGGGCAGAAACCTTC; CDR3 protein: CASSKAPGAETF
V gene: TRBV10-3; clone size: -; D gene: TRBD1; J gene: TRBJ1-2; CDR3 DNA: TGTGCCATCAGTGATCGGACAGGGCTTGGCTATGGCTACACCTTC; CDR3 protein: CAISDRTGLGYGYTF
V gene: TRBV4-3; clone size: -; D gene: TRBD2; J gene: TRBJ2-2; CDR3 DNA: TGCGCCAGCAGCCAAGGGTCTAGCGGGGGATACACCGGGGAGCTGTTTTTT; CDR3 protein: CASSQGSSGGYTGELFF
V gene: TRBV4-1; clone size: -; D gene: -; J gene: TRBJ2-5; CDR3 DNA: TGCGCCAGCAGCCAGGGACCCATTCAAGAGACCCAGTACTTC; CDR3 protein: CASSQGPIQETQYF
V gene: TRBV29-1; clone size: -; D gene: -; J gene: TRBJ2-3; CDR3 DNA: TGCAGCGTTGAAGGCGGAGCTGGAGATACGCAGTATTTT; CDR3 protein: CSVEGGAGDTQYF
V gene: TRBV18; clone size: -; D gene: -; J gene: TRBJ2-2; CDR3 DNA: TGTGCCAGCTCATCGATTCAGGCCGGGGAGCTGTTTTTT; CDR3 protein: CASSSIQAGELFF
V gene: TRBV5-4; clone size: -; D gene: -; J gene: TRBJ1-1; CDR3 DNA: TGTGCCAGCAGCTTGGTGGGGGAGTCTGAAGCTTTCTTT; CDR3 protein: CASSLVGESEAFF
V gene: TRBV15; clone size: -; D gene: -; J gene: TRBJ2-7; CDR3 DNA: TGTGCCACCAGCAGAGATGCCCGATTCTACGAGCAGTACTTC; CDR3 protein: CATSRDARFYEQYF